Listed here are 14 T cell receptor beta chains from one sample, sequenced in a study of tumor-infiltrating lymphocytes in primary liver carcinoma (dated by TCRdb to between 2016 and 2019). The sequencer listed for this sample is Illumina HiSeq 2500. Starting from 500 to 600 ng total RNA, TCRbeta-specific cDNA was produced by reverse transcription with a constant-region primer and ProtoScript II reverse transcriptase. TCRbeta libraries were built with three nested multiplex PCR rounds, a slightly modified ARM-PCR procedure. The first two PCR rounds used multiplex TRBV1-TRBV30 forward primers with a Cbeta reverse primer, each for approximately 11 cycles. TCRdb's own reprocessing of the public reads used fastp at Q25 and MiXCR and kept productive beta chains. Identical CDR3 proteins give one entry, which carries the most common genes and DNA. This sample comprises some 120,000 distinct CDR3 sequences, 55% to 65% of them detected only once. The top ten clonotypes cover 7% to 10% of the sample.

Without any cell sorting, total RNA and DNA were co-extracted from approximately 22-30 mg of bulk tissue using the AllPrep DNA/RNA mini kit. Sequenced: liver tumor tissue from sampling region 1. Explained via the paper, the cell subset or site label denotes: tumor region T1, superior pole. The receptors were sampled from an older woman with primary liver carcinoma and hepatitis B virus infection.

Comments on this clonotype: This may arise from a read error, as a much more abundant clone is one base away. V and J are TRBV11-3 and TRBJ2-2; TRBD2 might be the D (6 bases). CDR3 length equals 15 residues. Germline-derived CDR1 and CDR2 are SGHNT and YENEEA. CDR3 sequence (DNA): TGTGCCAGCAGCACCGGCGGGACCAACACCGGGGAGGTGGTTTTT. Residues: CASSTGGTNTGEVVF.

Remarks on this clonotype: Being one base from a much bigger clone, this may be a read error. The rearrangement uses TRBV29-1 and TRBJ1-2; TRBD1 aligns across 7 bases. The CDR3 consists of 12 residues. Germline V gene lookup returns CDR1 SQVTM and CDR2 ANQGSEA. CDR3 residues: CSVSTGPYDYTF. CDR3 DNA: TGCAGCGTCTCGACAGGGCCCTATGACTACACCTTC.

Worth noting for this clonotype: One end of the junction does not line up with germline, which may come from a read error. This chain uses TRBV11-2 with TRBJ2-3; D is possibly TRBD1 or TRBD2 (6 bases each). Germline V gene sequence: CDR1 SGHAT, CDR2 FQNNGV. The CDR3 has 15 residues. The CDR3 protein is CVSGPQMGGLDTQYF. CDR3 sequence (DNA): TGTGTCAGCGGCCCACAGATGGGGGGCTTAGATACGCAGTATTTT.

The chain is built from TRBV11-2 and TRBJ2-7; TRBD2 matches 12 bases. Germline V gene data show CDR1 as SGHAT and CDR2 as FQNNGV. This CDR3 spans 16 amino acids. V lost 5 bases, J lost 6 bases, and 11 bases stayed unmatched. The CDR3 coding sequence is TGTGCCAGCAGCGCCTCGTTGACTAGCGGGAGTCCCGAGCAGTACTTC. It codes for CASSASLTSGSPEQYF. Based on the CDR3 plus reference TRBV11-2 and TRBJ2-7, the full variable domain is EAGVAQSPRYKIIEKRQSVAFWCNPISGHATLYWYQQILGQGPKLLIQFQNNGVVDDSQLPKDRFSAERLKGVDSTLKIQPAKLEDSAVYLCASSASLTSGSPEQYFGPGTRLTVT.

Of note for this clonotype: This may stem from a read error, because a much larger clone lies one nucleotide away. No conserved phenylalanine or tryptophan is present at the end of the CDR3, so a read error is the likely explanation. V usage is TRBV5-1 and J usage is TRBJ1-2; TRBD1 matches 10 bases. The V gene end was trimmed by 0 bases and the J gene end by 4 bases; junction bases not matched to a gene: 9. This CDR3 spans 17 amino acids. Germline V CDR1 and CDR2: SGHRS, YFSETQ. The CDR3 protein is CASSLELRDRGSYGYTL. The CDR3 DNA is TGCGCCAGCAGCTTGGAGCTACGGGACAGGGGATCCTATGGCTACACCCTC.

As regards this clonotype: The junction differs from germline at one of its ends, possibly a read error. V gene TRBV11-1 combines with J gene TRBJ1-2; no clear D. Looked up from germline, CDR1 is SGHAT and CDR2 is FQDESV (reference sequence). The CDR3 has 14 residues. DNA for the CDR3: TGTACCAGCAACTCGGGTTCAGCTAACTATGACTACAGCTTC. This sequence encodes CTSNSGSANYDYSF.

As concerns this clonotype: Its ends do not fully match the called genes, so a read error is possible. The V and J genes are TRBV11-1 and TRBJ2-3; perhaps TRBD2 as D (5 bases). The CDR3 length is 14 residues. Germline lookup yields CDR1 SGHAT and CDR2 FQDESV (reference sequence). CDR3 DNA: TGTGCCAGCAGCTTAAGGCAACGTACGAGGGAGTCTCACTTT. Translating gives CASSLRQRTRESHF.

Only a few counts were recorded for this clonotype. V and J are TRBV28 and TRBJ2-3; D is ambiguous. V lost 5 bases and J lost 6, with 12 bases in between. This CDR3 comprises 13 residues. Germline assignment: CDR1 MDHEN and CDR2 SYDVKM. The CDR3 here is CASSPMNQDTQYF. CDR3 sequence (DNA): TGTGCCAGCAGTCCCATGAACCAGGATACGCAGTATTTT.

The rearrangement links TRBV7-9 to TRBJ1-2; D is possibly TRBD1 (6 bases). The CDR3 runs to 13 residues. V was trimmed by 5 bases and J by 5 bases, leaving 12 bases between them. Germline V gene lookup returns CDR1 SEHNR and CDR2 FQNEAQ (reference sequence). The CDR3 DNA reads TGTGCCAGCAGCCCACGGACAGTGTATGGCTACACCTTC. Translated, it gives CASSPRTVYGYTF.

This clonotype was seen just once. It may be a read error: a sequence one base away is much more abundant. V and J are TRBV12-5 and TRBJ2-2; 9 nucleotides match TRBD1. CDR1 LGHNT and CDR2 FRNRAP come from the germline V gene. CDR3 length: 16 amino acids. V was pared by 5 bases and J by 1 base, with 5 bases of the junction left unmatched. This CDR3 is CASGPWTGVNTGELFF. CDR3 bases: TGTGCTAGTGGTCCCTGGACAGGGGTGAACACCGGGGAGCTGTTTTTT. The full variable domain, rest sourced from reference TRBV12-5 and TRBJ2-2, is DARVTQTPRHKVTEMGQEVTMRCQPILGHNTVFWYRQTMMQGLELLAYFRNRAPLDDSGMPKDRFSAEMPDATLATLKIQPSEPRDSAVYFCASGPWTGVNTGELFFGEGSRLTVL.

A remark on this clonotype: An end of the junction does not agree with germline; a read error may underlie this. This rearrangement joins TRBV4-1 to TRBJ2-5; D is unclear. The CDR3 has 14 residues. Germline lookup yields CDR1 MGHRA and CDR2 YSYEKL. CDR3 residues: CTSSQVQLQETQYF. CDR3 coding DNA: TGCACCAGCAGCCAAGTTCAGCTCCAAGAGACCCAGTACTTC.

The CDR3 reads CASSSPGRPNTEAFF. The CDR3 nucleotides read TGTGCCAGTAGTAGCCCCGGGAGGCCGAACACTGAAGCTTTCTTT. The chain uses TRBV28 and TRBJ1-1; D gene uncertain. Per the germline V gene, CDR1 is MDHEN and CDR2 is SYDVKM. This CDR3 comprises 15 residues. The ends were cut back, 9 bases at V and 1 base at J, with 18 bases in the middle.

The CDR3 loop reads CASSLGQARDTQYF. The CDR3 coding sequence is TGCGCCAGCAGCTTGGGACAGGCCCGTGATACGCAGTATTTT. The chain uses TRBV5-1 and TRBJ2-3; a weak D match, TRBD1 (6 bases). In germline, CDR1 is SGHRS, CDR2 YFSETQ. CDR3 length: 14 amino acids. With 0 bases removed from V and 6 bases from J, the gap between germline ends came to 11 bases.

A word on this clonotype: A much larger clone sits a single nucleotide away, making a read error possible. This rearrangement joins TRBV6-5 to TRBJ1-1, with 7 bases identical to TRBD1. Per germline, CDR1 MNHEY and CDR2 SVGAGI. With 10 bases clipped from V and 11 bases from J, the junction kept 16 bases outside the gene matches. The CDR3 loop spans 13 amino acids. The DNA for the CDR3 is TGTGCCAACATACAGGGGAGTCCGCCCGGGGCTTTCTTT. Translating it yields CANIQGSPPGAFF.